The T cell receptor (beta chain) described here comes from a study of T cells after yellow fever vaccination. This clonotype showed up just a few times. TCRdb redid the calling of the 5' RACE reads with MiXCR, one entry per CDR3 protein. The profile shows some 350,000 distinct CDR3 sequences, 6% to 8% of them singletons. The CDR3 sequence is 17 residues long. The junction had 10 bases not matched to a gene; V was cut back by 1 base and J by 5 bases. Germline CDR1 reads LGHNA; CDR2 reads YSLEER. The receptor comes from a man younger than 45 who received the YFV17D yellow fever vaccine. V and J are TRBV4-3 and TRBJ2-5, with 10 bases fitting TRBD2. Sequencing was performed on PBMCs, taken 5 days after the yellow fever booster vaccination. The CDR3 nucleotides read TGCGCCAGCAGCCAAGTTTCTGCTAGCGGGAGTTTGGAGACCCAGTACTTC. It codes for CASSQVSASGSLETQYF.